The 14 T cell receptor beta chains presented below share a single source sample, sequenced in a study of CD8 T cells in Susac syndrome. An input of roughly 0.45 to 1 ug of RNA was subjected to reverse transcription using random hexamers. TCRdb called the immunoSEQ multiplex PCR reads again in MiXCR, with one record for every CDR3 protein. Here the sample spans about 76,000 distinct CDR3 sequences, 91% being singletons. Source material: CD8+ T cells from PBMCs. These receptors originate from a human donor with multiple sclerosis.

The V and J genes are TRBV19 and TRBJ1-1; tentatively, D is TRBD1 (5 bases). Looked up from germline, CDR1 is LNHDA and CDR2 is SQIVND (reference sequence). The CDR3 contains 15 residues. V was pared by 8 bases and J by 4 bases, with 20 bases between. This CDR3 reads CASRLGAVMGTEAFF. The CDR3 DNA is TGTGCCAGTCGCCTCGGGGCAGTTATGGGCACTGAAGCTTTCTTT.

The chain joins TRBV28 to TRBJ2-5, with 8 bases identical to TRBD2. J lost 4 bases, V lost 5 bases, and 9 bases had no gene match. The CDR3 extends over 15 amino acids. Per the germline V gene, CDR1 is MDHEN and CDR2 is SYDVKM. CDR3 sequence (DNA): TGTGCCAGCAGTCAACGAGCGGGAGTACCAGAGACCCAGTACTTC. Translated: CASSQRAGVPETQYF.

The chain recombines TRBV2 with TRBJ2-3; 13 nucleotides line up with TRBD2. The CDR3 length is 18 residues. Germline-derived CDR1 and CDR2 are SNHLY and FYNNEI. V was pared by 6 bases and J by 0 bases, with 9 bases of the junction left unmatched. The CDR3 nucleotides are TGTGCCAGCAGAGCCACTAGCGGGAGGGCCGGTAGCACAGATACGCAGTATTTT. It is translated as CASRATSGRAGSTDTQYF. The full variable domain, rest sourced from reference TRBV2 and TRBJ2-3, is EPEVTQTPSHQVTQMGQEVILRCVPISNHLYFYWYRQILGQKVEFLVSFYNNEISEKSEIFDDQFSVERPDGSNFTLKIRSTKLEDSAMYFCASRATSGRAGSTDTQYFGPGTRLTVL.

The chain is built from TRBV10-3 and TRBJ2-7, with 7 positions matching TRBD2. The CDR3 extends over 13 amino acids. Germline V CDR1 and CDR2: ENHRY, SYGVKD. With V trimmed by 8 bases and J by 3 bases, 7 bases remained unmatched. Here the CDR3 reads CAIAARDYYEQYF. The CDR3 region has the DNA TGTGCCATCGCCGCCCGGGACTACTACGAGCAGTACTTC.

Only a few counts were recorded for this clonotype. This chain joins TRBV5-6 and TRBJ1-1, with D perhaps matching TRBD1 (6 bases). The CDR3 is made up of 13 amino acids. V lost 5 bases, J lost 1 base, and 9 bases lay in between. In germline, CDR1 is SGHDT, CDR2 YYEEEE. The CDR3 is CASRLTGNTEAFF. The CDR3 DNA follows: TGTGCCAGCAGACTGACAGGGAACACTGAAGCTTTCTTT. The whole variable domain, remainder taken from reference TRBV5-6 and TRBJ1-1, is DAGVTQSPTHLIKTRGQQVTLRCSPKSGHDTVSWYQQALGQGPQFIFQYYEEEERQRGNFPDRFSGHQFPNYSSELNVNALLLGDSALYLCASRLTGNTEAFFGQGTRLTVV.

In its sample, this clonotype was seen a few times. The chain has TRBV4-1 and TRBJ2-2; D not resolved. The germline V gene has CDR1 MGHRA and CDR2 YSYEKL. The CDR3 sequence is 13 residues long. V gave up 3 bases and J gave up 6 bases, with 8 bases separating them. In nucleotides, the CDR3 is TGCGCCAGCAGCCAGGTTATCGCCGGGGAGCTGTTTTTT. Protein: CASSQVIAGELFF.

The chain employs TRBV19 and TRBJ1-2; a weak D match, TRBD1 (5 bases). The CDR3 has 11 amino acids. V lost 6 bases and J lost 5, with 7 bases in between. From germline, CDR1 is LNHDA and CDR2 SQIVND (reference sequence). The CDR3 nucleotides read TGTGCCAGTAGAGCAGGGTATGGCTACACCTTC. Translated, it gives CASRAGYGYTF. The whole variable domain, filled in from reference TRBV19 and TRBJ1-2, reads DGGITQSPKYLFRKEGQNVTLSCEQNLNHDAMYWYRQDPGQGLRLIYYSQIVNDFQKGDIAEGYSVSREKKESFPLTVTSAQKNPTAFYLCASRAGYGYTFGSGTRLTVV.

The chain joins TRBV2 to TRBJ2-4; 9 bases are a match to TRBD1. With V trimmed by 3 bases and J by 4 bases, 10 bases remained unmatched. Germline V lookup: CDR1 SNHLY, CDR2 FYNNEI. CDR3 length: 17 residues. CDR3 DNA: TGTGCCAGCAGTGACTTACCTGGACAGGGGCGTAAAAACATTCAGTACTTC. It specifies CASSDLPGQGRKNIQYF.

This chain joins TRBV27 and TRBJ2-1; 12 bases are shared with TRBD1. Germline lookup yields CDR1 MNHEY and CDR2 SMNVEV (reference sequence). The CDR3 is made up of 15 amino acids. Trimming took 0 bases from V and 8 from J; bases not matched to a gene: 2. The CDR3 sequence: CASSLSGQGAYEQFF. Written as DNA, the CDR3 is TGTGCCAGCAGTTTATCGGGACAGGGGGCTTATGAGCAGTTCTTC.

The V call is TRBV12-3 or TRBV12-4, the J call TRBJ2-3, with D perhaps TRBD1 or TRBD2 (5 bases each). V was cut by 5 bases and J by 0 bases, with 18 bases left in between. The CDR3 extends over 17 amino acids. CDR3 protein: CASSPQSWDLSTDTQYF. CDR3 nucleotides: TGTGCCAGCAGTCCACAGTCCTGGGACCTTAGCACAGATACGCAGTATTTT.

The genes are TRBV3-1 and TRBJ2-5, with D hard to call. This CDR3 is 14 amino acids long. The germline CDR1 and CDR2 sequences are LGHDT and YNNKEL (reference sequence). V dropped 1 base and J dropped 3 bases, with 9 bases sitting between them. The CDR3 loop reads CASSQALIEETQYF. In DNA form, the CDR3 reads TGTGCCAGCAGCCAAGCCCTTATCGAAGAGACCCAGTACTTC.

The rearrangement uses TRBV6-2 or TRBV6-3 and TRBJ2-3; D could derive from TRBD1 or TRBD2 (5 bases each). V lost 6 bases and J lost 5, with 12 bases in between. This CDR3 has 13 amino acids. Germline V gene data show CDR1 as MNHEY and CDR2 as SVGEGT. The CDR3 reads CASRVRGGDTQYF. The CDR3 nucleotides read TGTGCCAGCAGAGTGAGGGGCGGAGATACGCAGTATTTT.

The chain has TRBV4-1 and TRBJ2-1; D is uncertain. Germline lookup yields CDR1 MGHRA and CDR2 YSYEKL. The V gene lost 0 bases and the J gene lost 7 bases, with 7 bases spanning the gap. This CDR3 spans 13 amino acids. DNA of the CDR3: TGCGCCAGCAGCCAAGATAAGAGGAATGAGCAGTTCTTC. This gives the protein CASSQDKRNEQFF.

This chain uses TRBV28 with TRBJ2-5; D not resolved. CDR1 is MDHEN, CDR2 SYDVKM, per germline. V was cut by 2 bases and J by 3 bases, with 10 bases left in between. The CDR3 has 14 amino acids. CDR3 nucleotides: TGTGCCAGCAGTTTAATAAGTACGGAAGAGACCCAGTACTTC. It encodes CASSLISTEETQYF.